The 10 T cell receptor beta chains below were found in one sample sequenced in a study of blood T cell repertoires in COVID-19. TCRdb's copy holds only in-frame clones and misses some; the assay was immunoSEQ multiplex PCR. Among 150,000 or so clones listed, about 80% were seen once. Sequencing was done on a sample of peripheral blood. Receptors originate from a woman older than 75 with acute or convalescent COVID-19.

The rearrangement links TRBV29-1 to TRBJ2-7, with a possible D match to TRBD2 (6 bases). CDR1 is SQVTM, CDR2 ANQGSEA, per germline. V lost 4 bases to trimming and J lost 0 bases, with 13 bases between them. CDR3 size: 14 residues. In nucleotides, the CDR3 is TGCAGCGTTGTGCCCGGGACTTCCTCCTACGAGCAGTACTTC. This codes for CSVVPGTSSYEQYF.

V and J are TRBV3-1 (or the pseudogene TRBV3-2) and TRBJ1-3; 9 bases are a match to TRBD1. V was clipped by 4 bases and J by 1 base; unmatched bases: 2. This CDR3 is 15 amino acids long. In germline, CDR1 is LGHDT, CDR2 YNNKEL (reference sequence). The CDR3 DNA is TGTGCCAGCAGCCCAGGGACAGGGTCTGGAAACACCATATATTTT. This gives the protein CASSPGTGSGNTIYF.

The rearrangement joins TRBV28 to TRBJ1-3; D may be TRBD1 (5 bases). The germline V gene has CDR1 MDHEN and CDR2 SYDVKM. Trimming removed 1 base from V and 0 bases from J, with 10 bases in between. This CDR3 has 16 residues. Written as DNA, the CDR3 is TGTGCCAGCAGTTTATCTCTAAGGGGCTCTGGAAACACCATATATTTT. Residues: CASSLSLRGSGNTIYF. Full variable domain (rest looked up from reference TRBV28 and TRBJ1-3): DVKVTQSSRYLVKRTGEKVFLECVQDMDHENMFWYRQDPGLGLRLIYFSYDVKMKEKGDIPEGYSVSREKKERFSLILESASTNQTSMYLCASSLSLRGSGNTIYFGEGSWLTVV.

This sequence joins TRBV9 and TRBJ1-2, with D unclear. This CDR3 is 14 amino acids long. Trimming shortened V by 0 bases and J by 2 bases, and 8 bases separated the two germline ends. Germline V CDR1 and CDR2: SGDLS, YYNGEE. CDR3 nucleotide sequence: TGTGCCAGCAGCGTAGGAACGGGAAACTATGGCTACACCTTC. Translation: CASSVGTGNYGYTF.

The chain has TRBV6-5 and TRBJ1-1; possible D gene TRBD1, 6 bases. The CDR3 spans 14 residues. Germline V gene data show CDR1 as MNHEY and CDR2 as SVGAGI. The V and J ends lost 6 bases and 1 base respectively, with 12 bases between them. The CDR3 nucleotides are TGTGCCAGCAGAGCACAGGGCCCGAACACTGAAGCTTTCTTT. This codes for CASRAQGPNTEAFF.

The rearrangement uses TRBV4-1 and TRBJ2-1, with a possible D match to TRBD2 (6 bases). Germline-derived CDR1 and CDR2 are MGHRA and YSYEKL. The V gene lost 8 bases and the J gene lost 1 base, with 21 bases spanning the gap. The CDR3 is made up of 17 amino acids. CDR3 in amino acids: CASSPLAPGFSYNEQFF. CDR3 nucleotides: TGCGCCAGCTCACCCCTAGCGCCCGGTTTTTCCTACAATGAGCAGTTCTTC.

The sample holds one count of this clone. The chain joins TRBV6-6 to TRBJ1-4; the D is unclear. Trimming took off 4 bases at V and 6 bases at J, with 12 bases between the two ends. Germline CDR1 is MNHNY and CDR2 is SVGAGI (reference sequence). The CDR3 contains 14 residues. CDR3 coding DNA: TGTGCCAGCAGTTCCTCGTGGAGGGATGAAAAACTGTTTTTT. It specifies CASSSSWRDEKLFF.

This clone was counted once. The genes are TRBV28 and TRBJ2-1; 8 nucleotides match TRBD1. The CDR3 totals 13 residues. V shed 6 bases and J 8 bases; nucleotides not matched to a gene: 6. In germline, CDR1 is MDHEN, CDR2 SYDVKM. Here the CDR3 reads CASRPGGAYEQFF. CDR3 DNA sequence: TGTGCCAGCAGGCCAGGGGGCGCATATGAGCAGTTCTTC. Full variable domain (remainder filled in from reference TRBV28 and TRBJ2-1): DVKVTQSSRYLVKRTGEKVFLECVQDMDHENMFWYRQDPGLGLRLIYFSYDVKMKEKGDIPEGYSVSREKKERFSLILESASTNQTSMYLCASRPGGAYEQFFGPGTRLTVL.

The chain has TRBV5-4 and TRBJ2-2; D unresolved. Trimming shortened V by 0 bases and J by 4 bases, and 19 bases separated the two germline ends. Germline loops: CDR1 SGHNT, CDR2 YYREEE (reference sequence). The CDR3 sequence is 18 residues long. The CDR3 here is CASSLEVVQRRSTGELFF. Written as DNA, the CDR3 is TGTGCCAGCAGCTTGGAGGTAGTGCAGCGAAGGTCCACCGGGGAGCTGTTTTTT.

This rearrangement joins TRBV19 to TRBJ2-3, with 7 bases aligning to TRBD1. This CDR3 region has 15 residues. Trimming at V came to 3 bases and at J to 2 bases, leaving 5 bases not matched to a gene. Germline values: CDR1 LNHDA, CDR2 SQIVND (reference sequence). DNA for the CDR3: TGTGCCAGTAGTATCGGGACAGCTAACACAGATACGCAGTATTTT. This encodes CASSIGTANTDTQYF.